This TCR beta chain was profiled in a study of T-cell reconstitution after alpha-beta-depleted transplantation in children. This clonotype was seen ten or more times. Its target is unknown. Unique molecular identifiers were incorporated during preparation of the TCRbeta library. In TCRdb, the PCR reads were re-called with MiXCR into one record per CDR3 protein. Here the sample spans 220,000 or so distinct CDR3 sequences, 8.2% being singletons. Findings of the study overall: Several hundred rapidly expanded clones from non-depleted graft cells reportedly supplied alpha-beta T cells about two months post-transplant. At the one-year point after transplant, T-cell counts and TCRbeta diversity were found to come mostly from T cells that had been newly produced. Several patients had high TCRbeta diversity at day 60; it came from surviving recipient T cells and thymic progenitors.

V lost 3 bases and J lost 3, with 15 bases in between. CDR1 and CDR2 (germline): DFQATT, SNEGSKA (reference sequence). The CDR3 has 14 residues. The genes are TRBV20-1 and TRBJ2-7, with D possibly TRBD1 on 5 matching bases. The TCR sequence derives from a male patient between 10 and 17 years old who had a stem cell transplant for acute lymphoblastic leukemia, so the T cells may come from the graft donor. The sequencing used PBMCs, mostly from graft donor cells, collected 180 days after TCRalphabeta/CD19-depleted stem cell transplant. CDR3 in DNA: TGCAGTGCTAGTTTCGGCAGGGAAGACTACGAGCAGTACTTC. Amino acid sequence: CSASFGREDYEQYF.